Listed here are 10 T cell receptor beta chains from one sample, sequenced in a study of blood T cell repertoires in COVID-19. Produced via immunoSEQ multiplex PCR; TCRdb's table is partial and in-frame only. The table has roughly 380,000 clones, 87% seen once. The sample consisted of PBMCs or T cells enriched from blood (not recorded which). Receptors originate from a man aged 30 to 45 who had recovered from COVID-19.

V and J are TRBV10-1 and TRBJ2-3, with D unclear. This CDR3 is 13 amino acids long. The V gene's germline CDR1 is WNHNN and CDR2 SYGVQD (reference sequence). V lost 0 bases and J 6 bases, leaving 7 bases between the germline ends. In DNA, the CDR3 is TGCGCCAGCAGTGAGTCACAGACGGATACGCAGTATTTT. It codes for CASSESQTDTQYF.

V gene TRBV9 combines with J gene TRBJ2-3; D possibly corresponds to TRBD2 (7 bases). Per germline, CDR1 SGDLS and CDR2 YYNGEE. The length of the CDR3 is 18 residues. Trimming left V 3 bases short and J 0 bases short, with 20 bases between. CDR3 residues: CASSAESGGLTSTDTQYF. The CDR3 DNA reads as TGTGCCAGCAGCGCAGAGTCGGGGGGCCTAACTAGCACAGATACGCAGTATTTT.

This sequence joins TRBV5-1 and TRBJ1-1; D is ambiguous. This CDR3 is built from 11 residues. Per germline, CDR1 SGHRS and CDR2 YFSETQ. Between the trimmed V and J ends, which lost 6 bases and 0 bases, there was a span of 3 bases. The CDR3 protein is CASNMNTEAFF. Here the CDR3 DNA reads TGCGCCAGCAACATGAACACTGAAGCTTTCTTT.

The table lists this clone with a few counts. The chain joins TRBV2 to TRBJ1-1, with D perhaps matching TRBD1 (5 bases). This CDR3 region has 13 residues. The germline CDR1 and CDR2 sequences are SNHLY and FYNNEI. Between the trimmed V and J ends, which lost 7 bases and 4 bases, there was a span of 13 bases. Here the CDR3 reads CASKGQGSTEAFF. CDR3 DNA sequence: TGTGCCAGCAAGGGGCAGGGATCCACTGAAGCTTTCTTT.

The chain combines TRBV19 with TRBJ1-2; D gene ambiguous. This CDR3 is 13 amino acids long. Germline values: CDR1 LNHDA, CDR2 SQIVND (reference sequence). Between the trimmed V and J ends, which lost 3 bases and 1 base, there was a span of 6 bases. The CDR3 sequence: CASSMRDNYGYTF. CDR3 sequence (DNA): TGTGCCAGTAGTATGCGGGATAACTATGGCTACACCTTC.

This chain joins TRBV30 and TRBJ2-7; TRBD2 agrees at 7 bases. The trim removed 1 base at V and 4 bases at J, leaving 13 bases unmatched. The CDR3 totals 16 residues. Germline CDR1 and CDR2: GTSNPN and SVGIG (reference sequence). The CDR3 sequence: CAWSAIRAGVVYEQYF. DNA of the CDR3: TGTGCCTGGAGTGCTATTAGGGCGGGGGTCGTATACGAGCAGTACTTC.

The chain combines TRBV13 with TRBJ1-2; 8 nucleotides line up with TRBD1. The CDR3 loop spans 13 amino acids. J lost 4 bases, V lost 5 bases, and 3 bases had no gene match. Germline V CDR1 and CDR2: PRHDT, FYEKMQ (reference sequence). CDR3 sequence: CASSQDRGYGYTF. The CDR3 DNA sequence: TGTGCCAGCAGCCAAGACAGGGGCTATGGCTACACCTTC. The whole variable domain, remainder taken from reference TRBV13 and TRBJ1-2, is AAGVIQSPRHLIKEKRETATLKCYPIPRHDTVYWYQQGPGQDPQFLISFYEKMQSDKGSIPDRFSAQQFSDYHSELNMSSLELGDSALYFCASSQDRGYGYTFGSGTRLTVV.

This clone has a handful of counts. V is TRBV12-5 and J is TRBJ2-4; 7 bases fit TRBD1. The trim removed 10 bases at V and 3 bases at J, leaving 12 bases unmatched. Looked up from germline, CDR1 is LGHNT and CDR2 is FRNRAP. CDR3 length equals 15 residues. The chain's CDR3 is CATLQGGSLKNIQYF. The CDR3 DNA follows: TGTGCTACCCTCCAAGGGGGCAGCCTCAAAAACATTCAGTACTTC.

This clone was seen once. V usage is TRBV5-4 and J usage is TRBJ1-1, with TRBD1 as a possible D gene (5 bases). This CDR3 region has 14 residues. Looked up from germline, CDR1 is SGHNT and CDR2 is YYREEE (reference sequence). The V end was cut by 7 bases, the J end by 0 bases, with 13 bases between. The CDR3 DNA is TGTGCCAGCGGCAGGGTCGGACTGAACACTGAAGCTTTCTTT. It encodes CASGRVGLNTEAFF.

V gene TRBV11-1 combines with J gene TRBJ2-7, with TRBD1 matching 7 bases. The CDR3 totals 12 residues. Per the germline V gene, CDR1 is SGHAT and CDR2 is FQDESV (reference sequence). As DNA, the CDR3 is TGTGCCAGCACCCATACCGGGACAGAGTTCGTCGTC. This codes for CASTHTGTEFVV.